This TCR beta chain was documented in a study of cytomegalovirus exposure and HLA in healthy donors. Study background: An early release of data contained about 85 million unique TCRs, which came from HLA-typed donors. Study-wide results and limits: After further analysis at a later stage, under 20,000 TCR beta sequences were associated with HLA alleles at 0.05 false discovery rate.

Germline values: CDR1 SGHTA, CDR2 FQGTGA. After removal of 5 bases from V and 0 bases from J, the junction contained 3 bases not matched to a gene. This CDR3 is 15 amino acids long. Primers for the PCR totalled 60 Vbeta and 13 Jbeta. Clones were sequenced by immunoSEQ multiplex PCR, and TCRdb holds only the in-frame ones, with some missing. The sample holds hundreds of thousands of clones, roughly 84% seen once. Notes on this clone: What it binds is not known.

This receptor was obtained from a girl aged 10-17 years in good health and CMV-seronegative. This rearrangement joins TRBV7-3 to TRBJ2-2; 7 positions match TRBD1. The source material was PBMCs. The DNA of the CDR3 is TGTGCCAGCAGCGCAGACAGGGCGAACACCGGGGAGCTGTTTTTT. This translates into CASSADRANTGELFF.